A selection of T cell receptor beta chains follows, all from one sample in a study of blood T cell repertoires in COVID-19. Profiling relied on immunoSEQ multiplex PCR, and the TCRdb table lists in-frame clones only, not all of them. Of 330,000 or so clones listed, more than 75% are singletons. Sequencing was carried out using PBMCs or T cells enriched from blood (not recorded which). These receptors all come from a man aged 35-49 years in a cohort exposed to, infected with or recovered from COVID-19 (not recorded which). The CDR3 runs from the conserved cysteine through the conserved F or W. D genes are given only for firm matches. Only part of the rows carry a size: once, few, many, or a class if the clone is expanded.

V	length	J	size	D	DNA	CDR3
TRBV19	16	TRBJ1-5	NA	TRBD1	TGTGCCAGTAGTACTTACGGGACAGGCCTAAATCAGCCCCAGCATTTT	CASSTYGTGLNQPQHF
TRBV5-6	16	TRBJ2-2	NA	TRBD2	TGTGCCAGCAGCATCCGGGACTACTCGAACACCGGGGAGCTGTTTTTT	CASSIRDYSNTGELFF
TRBV5-1	13	TRBJ2-1	NA	NA	TGCGCCAGCAGCCAGGAGGGCCAATATGAGCAGTTCTTC	CASSQEGQYEQFF
TRBV7-9	17	TRBJ2-4	NA	TRBD2	TGTGCCAGCAGCTTAGGGGAGCGGGAACTAGCCAAAAACATTCAGTACTTC	CASSLGERELAKNIQYF
TRBV4-2	15	TRBJ2-7	NA	NA	TGTGCCAGCCGTAGGGGGGGGGAGGAATCCCACGAGCAGTACTTC	CASRRGGEESHEQYF
TRBV11-2	16	TRBJ2-7	NA	TRBD2	TGTGCCAGCAGCTCTCCCTCACTAGCGGGAGTTGGCGAGCAGTACTTC	CASSSPSLAGVGEQYF
TRBV7-2	17	TRBJ2-1	NA	NA	TGTGCCAGCAGCTTATTTCGAGGGATTCGCTCCTACAATGAGCAGTTCTTC	CASSLFRGIRSYNEQFF
TRBV9	16	TRBJ2-2	few	TRBD1	TGTGCCAGCAGGAAAGGGACAGGAACGAACACCGGGGAGCTGTTTTTT	CASRKGTGTNTGELFF
TRBV28	14	TRBJ1-2	NA	NA	TGTGCCAGCAGTTTGGCAGGCTCGTCCTATGGCTACACCTTC	CASSLAGSSYGYTF
TRBV5-1	13	TRBJ2-3	NA	NA	TGCGCCAGCAGCCACGGTCGAACAGATACGCAGTATTTT	CASSHGRTDTQYF
TRBV9	15	TRBJ2-5	NA	TRBD2	TGTGCCAGCAGCGTAGGGGCTAGCGGGGGAGATACCCAGTACTTC	CASSVGASGGDTQYF
TRBV5-1	13	TRBJ2-3	NA	NA	TGCGCCAGCAGCAGGGAGGGCACAGATACGCAGTATTTT	CASSREGTDTQYF
TRBV4-1	15	TRBJ2-1	few	TRBD2	TGCGCCAGCAGCCAAGTCGAGCGGGGCTACAATGAGCAGTTCTTC	CASSQVERGYNEQFF
TRBV10-3	16	TRBJ2-1	NA	TRBD2	TGTGCCATCAGTGAGTCGACACCGGGGGGAACGGGTGAGCAGTTCTTC	CAISESTPGGTGEQFF
TRBV30	15	TRBJ2-3	NA	TRBD2	TGTGCCTGGAGTCGACCGGGACTAGTCTACGATACGCAGTATTTT	CAWSRPGLVYDTQYF
TRBV29-1	13	TRBJ1-1	NA	NA	TGCAGCGCTGGGGCAGGGCCCAACACTGAAGCTTTCTTT	CSAGAGPNTEAFF
TRBV29-1	11	TRBJ2-5	NA	NA	TGCAGCGTTGATTTCGGTGAGACCCAGTACTTC	CSVDFGETQYF
TRBV6-4	15	TRBJ2-7	NA	TRBD2	TGTGCCAGCAGTGACGGGGCTAGCGGCCCCGGCGAGCAGTACTTC	CASSDGASGPGEQYF
TRBV3-1/TRBV3-2	15	TRBJ1-1	NA	NA	TGTGCCAGCAGCCCCCGGGGAGCGCCGAACACTGAAGCTTTCTTT	CASSPRGAPNTEAFF
TRBV11-2	13	TRBJ2-3	NA	TRBD2	TGTGCCAGCGGACTAGCGGGTTCGGATACGCAGTATTTT	CASGLAGSDTQYF
TRBV7-8	15	TRBJ1-2	few	NA	TGTGCCAGCAGCCCAGGAGACAGTCTCCGCTATGGCTACACCTTC	CASSPGDSLRYGYTF
TRBV9	15	TRBJ1-4	NA	NA	TGTGCCAGCAGCGTAGGTGGCAGGGCTTGGGAAAAACTGTTTTTT	CASSVGGRAWEKLFF
TRBV27	14	TRBJ2-7	NA	TRBD2	TGTGCCAGCAGCTCGGGACTAGCGCTCTACGAGCAGTACTTC	CASSSGLALYEQYF
TRBV5-4	14	TRBJ1-2	once	NA	TGTGCCAGCAGCTTCCAACAGGGCCGTCGGGGCTACACCTTC	CASSFQQGRRGYTF
TRBV10-2	14	TRBJ2-5	NA	NA	TGCGCCAGCAGTGATGTCTACCCCCAAGAGACCCAGTACTTC	CASSDVYPQETQYF
TRBV6-2/TRBV6-3	16	TRBJ2-3	few	TRBD2	TGTGCCAGCAGTTACCCGTCTAGCGGGGTACATAATACGCAGTATTTT	CASSYPSSGVHNTQYF
TRBV5-5	12	TRBJ2-7	NA	NA	TGTGCCAGCAGCTTTCGAGGGGGCGAGCAGTACTTC	CASSFRGGEQYF
TRBV3-1/TRBV3-2	14	TRBJ1-1	NA	NA	TGTGCCAGCAGCCAAGTTACAGTGAACACTGAAGCTTTCTTT	CASSQVTVNTEAFF
TRBV10-3	15	TRBJ2-5	NA	NA	TGTGCCATCAGTGATGGGGCGGGAAGACAAGAGACCCAGTACTTC	CAISDGAGRQETQYF